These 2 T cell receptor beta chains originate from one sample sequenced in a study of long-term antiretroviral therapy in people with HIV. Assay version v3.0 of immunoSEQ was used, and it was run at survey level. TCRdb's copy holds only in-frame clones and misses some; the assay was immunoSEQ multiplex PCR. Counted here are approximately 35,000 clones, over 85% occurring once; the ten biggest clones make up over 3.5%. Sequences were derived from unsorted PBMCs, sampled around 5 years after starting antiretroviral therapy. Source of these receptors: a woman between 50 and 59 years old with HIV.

CDR3 sequence reads: CASSLSGVEQYF. The CDR3 nucleotides read TGTGCCAGCAGCTTATCAGGCGTCGAGCAGTACTTC. The chain carries TRBV7-2 and TRBJ2-7; D gene ambiguous. The CDR3 has 12 amino acids. Trimming took off 2 bases at V and 6 bases at J, with 8 bases between the two ends. Germline V CDR1 and CDR2: SGHTA, FQGNSA. Combining the CDR3 with reference TRBV7-2 and TRBJ2-7 gives the whole variable domain GAGVSQSPSNKVTEKGKDVELRCDPISGHTALYWYRQSLGQGLEFLIYFQGNSAPDKSGLPSDRFSAERTGGSVSTLTIQRTQQEDSAVYLCASSLSGVEQYFGPGTRLTVT.

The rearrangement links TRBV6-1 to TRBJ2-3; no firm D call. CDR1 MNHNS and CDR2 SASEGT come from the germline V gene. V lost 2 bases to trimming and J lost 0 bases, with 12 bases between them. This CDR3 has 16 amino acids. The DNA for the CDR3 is TGTGCCAGCAGTGAAAGAATGGGCATTAGCACAGATACGCAGTATTTT. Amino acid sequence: CASSERMGISTDTQYF.